Shown below are 8 T cell receptor beta chains from a single sample sequenced in a study of cytomegalovirus exposure and HLA in healthy donors. PCR employed 60 Vbeta and 13 Jbeta primers. Measured with immunoSEQ multiplex PCR; TCRdb has only the in-frame clones, and not every one. The table shows 120,000 or so clones, with 65% to 85% occurring only once. Sample: PBMCs. These receptors originate from a woman aged 35 to 49 in good health and CMV-seropositive.

The rearrangement uses TRBV28 and TRBJ1-1, with D unclear. The CDR3 is 15 amino acids. The V end was cut by 9 bases, the J end by 0 bases, with 17 bases between. Germline CDR1 and CDR2: MDHEN and SYDVKM. The CDR3 nucleotides read TGTGCCAGTCATGGGGAGACATATATGAACACTGAAGCTTTCTTT. It codes for CASHGETYMNTEAFF.

This rearrangement joins TRBV7-9 to TRBJ1-2; D not resolved. Germline-derived CDR1 and CDR2 are SEHNR and FQNEAQ (reference sequence). The CDR3 spans 14 residues. The V end lost 1 base, the J end lost 5 bases, and 11 bases lay between the germline ends. The CDR3 sequence is CASSLEPVRYGYTF. The DNA of the CDR3 is TGTGCCAGCAGCTTAGAACCTGTTAGATATGGCTACACCTTC.

The V call is TRBV10-3, the J call TRBJ2-1; TRBD1 agrees at 7 bases. Germline V CDR1 and CDR2: ENHRY, SYGVKD. The V gene end was trimmed by 1 base and the J gene end by 8 bases; junction bases not matched to a gene: 11. The CDR3 totals 16 residues. CDR3 protein: CAISELGTEINDEQFF. The CDR3 nucleotides are TGTGCCATCAGTGAGTTAGGGACAGAAATTAACGATGAGCAGTTCTTC.

The chain combines TRBV2 with TRBJ2-2; the D gene is possibly TRBD2 (5 bases). The CDR3 has 18 residues. The V gene's germline CDR1 is SNHLY and CDR2 FYNNEI. Deletions cut 8 bases from V and 1 base from J, with 23 bases between. CDR3 nucleotide sequence: TGTGCCAGCCACACGAGGGAACGATTGAAACGGAACACCGGGGAGCTGTTTTTT. This sequence encodes CASHTRERLKRNTGELFF.

V is TRBV18 and J is TRBJ1-2, with D unclear. This CDR3 contains 14 residues. In germline, CDR1 is KGHSH, CDR2 LQKENI. The germline V and J ends were trimmed by 6 bases and 3 bases, with 14 bases remaining between them. CDR3 in amino acids: CASSVEGPHYGYTF. CDR3 in DNA: TGTGCCAGCTCGGTCGAGGGCCCCCACTATGGCTACACCTTC.

The chain recombines TRBV6-1 with TRBJ2-2; maybe TRBD2 (6 bases). The V gene lost 3 bases and the J gene lost 7 bases, with 12 bases spanning the gap. Per the germline V gene, CDR1 is MNHNS and CDR2 is SASEGT. CDR3 length: 14 residues. CDR3 DNA: TGTGCCAGCAGTGAGGGGACTCGCGGCGGGGAGCTGTTTTTT. Translated, it gives CASSEGTRGGELFF.

The table lists this clone with a count of one. The genes are TRBV11-2 and TRBJ2-3; 7 bases are shared with TRBD1. Germline CDR1 reads SGHAT; CDR2 reads FQNNGV. J lost 2 bases, V lost 10 bases, and 9 bases had no gene match. The CDR3 length is 14 residues. CDR3 sequence (DNA): TGTGCCACCAAAAAAGGGGGCGACACAGATACGCAGTATTTT. It encodes CATKKGGDTDTQYF.

The genes are TRBV5-1 and TRBJ2-7; maybe TRBD2 (6 bases). Deletions cut 0 bases from V and 7 bases from J, with 14 bases between. Germline-derived CDR1 and CDR2 are SGHRS and YFSETQ. The CDR3 loop spans 14 amino acids. The CDR3 reads CASSLGVAVGEQYF. CDR3 sequence (DNA): TGCGCCAGCAGCTTGGGAGTAGCGGTGGGTGAGCAGTACTTC. Using reference TRBV5-1 and TRBJ2-7 for the parts outside the CDR3, the full variable domain is KAGVTQTPRYLIKTRGQQVTLSCSPISGHRSVSWYQQTPGQGLQFLFEYFSETQRNKGNFPGRFSGRQFSNSRSEMNVSTLELGDSALYLCASSLGVAVGEQYFGPGTRLTVT.